A single sample is the source of the 2 T cell receptor beta chains below, sequenced in a study of shared clonotypes between healthy human individuals. The assay was immunoSEQ multiplex PCR, and TCRdb's table has in-frame clones only and misses some. This table has about 1.5 million clones, roughly 98% appearing once. Sequences were obtained from naive CD4+ T cells sorted from blood. Documented subset: CD45RA+ positively selected. These receptors were taken from a man aged 25 to 40 in good health.

V is TRBV11-2 and J is TRBJ1-2; no firm D call. The CDR3 has 13 amino acids. The V end lost 5 bases, the J end lost 4 bases, and 11 bases lay between the germline ends. The germline CDR1 and CDR2 sequences are SGHAT and FQNNGV. CDR3 bases: TGTGCCAGCAGCGAGATGACGGTCTATGGCTACACCTTC. Translation: CASSEMTVYGYTF.

The V call is TRBV7-2, the J call TRBJ2-1; TRBD1 is a possible D gene (6 bases). V was trimmed by 3 bases and J by 8 bases, leaving 8 bases between them. The germline V gene encodes CDR1 SGHTA and CDR2 FQGNSA. CDR3 length equals 12 residues. The CDR3 coding sequence is TGTGCCAGCAGCTTCCCAGGGGATGAGCAGTTCTTC. Its translation is CASSFPGDEQFF.